These 12 T cell receptor beta chains came from one sample sequenced in a study of spatial heterogeneity in lung cancer (dated by TCRdb to the late 2010s). Overall study outcomes, separate from this receptor: The number of expanded intratumoral alpha and beta TCRs correlated with the tumor nonsynonymous mutation count.

The antigens for these receptors are not known. Receptor amplification or capture employed 5' RACE. The data were produced on a NextSeq 500. TCRdb trimmed the raw reads at Q25, called clones with MiXCR and kept productive beta chains. Rows matching on CDR3 protein sequence are summarized as one entry with the most common DNA and genes. The sample table holds around 15,000 distinct CDR3 sequences, of which over 6.5% were seen once. Together, the top ten hold around 20% of the sample. In the paper's terms, the time point label means: sample taken at primary tumor resection. The sample in question was lung tumor tissue, obtained at surgery. Receptor source: a female donor with early-stage non-small cell lung cancer.

This clonotype occurred many times. J is TRBJ2-7 and V is TRBV18, with a weak D call TRBD2 (6 bases). Between the trimmed V and J ends, which lost 4 bases and 0 bases, there was a span of 10 bases. The CDR3 contains 14 residues. The germline V gene has CDR1 KGHSH and CDR2 LQKENI. As DNA, the CDR3 is TGTGCCAGCTCACAGGAGGGAAGCTCCTACGAGCAGTACTTC. Protein product: CASSQEGSSYEQYF. The full variable domain, in which reference TRBV18 and TRBJ2-7 provide the parts outside the CDR3, is NAGVMQNPRHLVRRRGQEARLRCSPMKGHSHVYWYRQLPEEGLKFMVYLQKENIIDESGMPKERFSAEFPKEGPSILRIQQVVRGDSAAYFCASSQEGSSYEQYFGPGTRLTVT.

This clonotype occurred many times. The chain recombines TRBV2 with TRBJ1-1, with D unresolved. CDR3 length: 15 amino acids. V was pared by 1 base and J by 0 bases, with 9 bases between. CDR1 is SNHLY and CDR2 is FYNNEI in the germline V gene. The CDR3 spells CASSEDAAMNTEAFF. Written as DNA, the CDR3 is TGTGCCAGCAGTGAAGACGCCGCCATGAACACTGAAGCTTTCTTT. Full variable domain (remainder filled in from reference TRBV2 and TRBJ1-1): EPEVTQTPSHQVTQMGQEVILRCVPISNHLYFYWYRQILGQKVEFLVSFYNNEISEKSEIFDDQFSVERPDGSNFTLKIRSTKLEDSAMYFCASSEDAAMNTEAFFGQGTRLTVV.

This clonotype was seen many times. V gene TRBV29-1 combines with J gene TRBJ2-1; D is uncertain. Trimming stripped 5 bases from V and 6 bases from J, with 14 bases between. CDR3 size: 13 residues. Germline V gene data show CDR1 as SQVTM and CDR2 as ANQGSEA. The CDR3 sequence: CSVLSPNRNEQFF. The CDR3 DNA follows: TGCAGCGTTCTGAGCCCCAACCGCAATGAGCAGTTCTTC.

This clonotype appeared many times. In DNA, the CDR3 is TGTGCCTGGAGTGGAACGGATACTTACAATGAGCAGTTCTTC. Protein sequence: CAWSGTDTYNEQFF. The chain is built from TRBV30 and TRBJ2-1; D gene unclear. V shed 1 base and J shed 4 bases, with 11 bases lying between them. The CDR3 is 14 amino acids. Looked up from germline, CDR1 is GTSNPN and CDR2 is SVGIG (reference sequence).

This clonotype was observed at least ten times. The rearrangement uses TRBV12-3 or TRBV12-4 and TRBJ2-7; no reliable D call. The CDR3 loop spans 11 amino acids. V was trimmed by 3 bases and J by 5 bases, leaving 5 bases between them. The CDR3 region has the DNA TGTGCCAGCAGTTTCGCGGACGAGCAGTACTTC. Translation: CASSFADEQYF.

This clonotype was counted ten times or more. This sequence joins TRBV6-2 or TRBV6-3 and TRBJ2-3; D gene uncertain. CDR3 length: 12 residues. Trimming removed 7 bases from V and 1 base from J, with 6 bases in between. Per germline, CDR1 MNHEY and CDR2 SVGEGT. The CDR3 protein is CASKARTDTQYF. The CDR3 DNA reads TGTGCCAGCAAAGCGCGCACAGATACGCAGTATTTT.

This clonotype has ten or more counts. The chain couples TRBV7-3 to TRBJ2-5, with TRBD1 matching 8 bases. Trimming at V came to 1 base and at J to 4 bases, leaving 5 bases not matched to a gene. The CDR3 totals 15 residues. Germline assignment: CDR1 SGHTA and CDR2 FQGTGA. In nucleotides, the CDR3 is TGTGCCAGCAGCTTAATGGGACAGGTTGGAGAGACCCAGTACTTC. Its protein product is CASSLMGQVGETQYF.

This clonotype was seen a handful of times. V and J are TRBV7-4 and TRBJ2-1, with 8 bases aligning to TRBD2. V dropped 4 bases and J dropped 8; count of bases not matched to a gene: 16. Germline CDR1 SGHVT, CDR2 SQSDAQ. The CDR3 is 17 residues long. The DNA of the CDR3 is TGTGCCAGCAGCTCCACCTCCAGCGGGGGCCCCACGGATGAGCAGTTCTTC. Its protein is CASSSTSSGGPTDEQFF.

As to this clonotype: An end of the junction differs from the germline gene, which may be a read error. This chain joins TRBV7-9 and TRBJ1-4; 8 positions agree with TRBD1. CDR1 and CDR2 from the germline V gene are SEHNR and FQNEAQ (reference sequence). CDR3 length equals 17 residues. In DNA, the CDR3 is TGTGCCAGCAGCTCAACGGGGGGGACAGGCAGTAATGAAATACTGTTTTTT. This gives the protein CASSSTGGTGSNEILFF.

This clonotype was detected ten times or more. The V gene is TRBV27, the J gene TRBJ1-5; 7 bases line up with TRBD1. The CDR3 has 16 amino acids. In germline, CDR1 is MNHEY, CDR2 SMNVEV (reference sequence). Trimming took 4 bases from V and 0 from J; bases not matched to a gene: 6. The CDR3, as DNA: TGTGCCAGCAGTTCAACAGGGGATTCTAGCAATCAGCCCCAGCATTTT. Residues: CASSSTGDSSNQPQHF.

This clonotype was seen many times. CDR3 residues: CASSRAESGYTF. The CDR3 DNA reads TGTGCCAGCAGCAGAGCCGAAAGTGGCTACACCTTC. The chain has TRBV6-5 and TRBJ1-2; D ambiguous. The CDR3 sequence is 12 residues long. Trimming took off 6 bases at V and 7 bases at J, with 12 bases between the two ends. Germline loops: CDR1 MNHEY, CDR2 SVGAGI.

This clonotype showed up many times. The gene calls are TRBV4-2 and TRBJ2-1; the match to TRBD2 covers 11 bases. This CDR3 region has 17 residues. Trimming took 0 bases from V and 6 from J; bases not matched to a gene: 7. The germline gives CDR1 LGHNA, CDR2 YNFKEQ. The DNA of the CDR3 is TGTGCCAGCAGCCAAGAGGCCACCGGACTAGCGGGCAATGAGCAGTTCTTC. Translated: CASSQEATGLAGNEQFF.